These T cell receptor beta chains were read from a single sample in a study of cytomegalovirus exposure and HLA in healthy donors. The table came from immunoSEQ multiplex PCR; TCRdb's copy has only in-frame clones and leaves some out. The table has 150,000 to 200,000 clones, 75% to 85% seen once; the top ten hold about 1.3%. The sequenced sample was PBMCs. Receptors were obtained from a girl aged 2 to 9 in good health and CMV-seropositive. The CDR3 runs from the conserved cysteine through the conserved F or W. Fields, in order: V gene, J gene, CDR3 length, clone size, D gene, CDR3 DNA, CDR3 protein. The D gene is left open where the match is weak. Expanded clones are given a class, and other clones once, few, many or no size at all.

>TRBV11-2|TRBJ2-6|18|-|TRBD2
TGTGCCAGCAGCTACCTCCCGGGACTACCCTCTGGGGCCAACGTCCTGGCTTTC
CASSYLPGLPSGANVLAF
>TRBV5-5|TRBJ1-4|14|once|TRBD1
TGTGCCAGCAGCTTCGGACAGGGATCGGAAAAACTGTTTTTT
CASSFGQGSEKLFF
>TRBV4-1|TRBJ1-5|17|-|-
TGCGCCAGCAGCCAAGTTCTTGGGGGGGGCCATGGGCAGCCCCAGCATTTT
CASSQVLGGGHGQPQHF
>TRBV5-1|TRBJ2-6|15|-|-
TGCGCCAGCAGCTTGGCTACGACTGGGGCCAACGTCCTGACTTTC
CASSLATTGANVLTF
>TRBV5-6|TRBJ2-3|16|-|-
TGTGCCAGCAGCTTGGTATCGGGGTCTGTTCCAGATACGCAGTATTTT
CASSLVSGSVPDTQYF
>TRBV18|TRBJ1-1|14|-|TRBD1
TGTGCCAGCTCACTAAGGACAGGAAACACTGAAGCTTTCTTT
CASSLRTGNTEAFF
>TRBV6-1|TRBJ1-6|17|-|TRBD1
TGTGCCAGCAGTGTTTCCGGGACAGGCTCCTATAATTCACCCCTCCACTTT
CASSVSGTGSYNSPLHF
>TRBV28|TRBJ2-2|15|-|-
TGTGCCAGCATCGGGAGGGAACAGGGGACCGGGGAGCTGTTTTTT
CASIGREQGTGELFF
>TRBV6-1|TRBJ1-1|17|-|TRBD1
TGTGCCAGCAGTGAACAGACAGGGGCGGTTATGAACACTGAAGCTTTCTTT
CASSEQTGAVMNTEAFF
>TRBV30|TRBJ2-3|15|once|-
TGTGCCTGGAAACATAGGACAGTTGGTACAGATACGCAGTATTTT
CAWKHRTVGTDTQYF
>TRBV27|TRBJ1-1|16|-|-
TGTGCCAGCAGTTACGCCTTAGGTCGGGGGAACACTGAAGCTTTCTTT
CASSYALGRGNTEAFF
>TRBV30|TRBJ1-1|13|-|-
TGTGCCTGGACCGTGGGGAGGTTCACTGAAGCTTTCTTT
CAWTVGRFTEAFF
>TRBV5-1|TRBJ2-5|14|-|-
TGCGCCAGCAGCCCGAATCCGGGCCAAGAGACCCAGTACTTC
CASSPNPGQETQYF
>TRBV6-5|TRBJ2-1|14|once|-
TGTGCCAGCACCGAGACTGCCGCCTACAATGAGCAGTTCTTC
CASTETAAYNEQFF
>TRBV6-5|TRBJ1-1|13|-|-
TGTGCCAGCAGATGGGAGAGTGACACTGAAGCTTTCTTT
CASRWESDTEAFF
>TRBV27|TRBJ2-2|16|-|-
TGTGCCAGCAGCTTCGGACGGGCAGGGCCAACCGGGGAGCTGTTTTTT
CASSFGRAGPTGELFF
>TRBV4-1|TRBJ1-5|18|-|TRBD1
TGCGCCAGCAGCCAACAACCCCCGGGACAGGGGTTCGTCGAGCCCCAGCATTTT
CASSQQPPGQGFVEPQHF
>TRBV5-1|TRBJ1-1|16|few|-
TGCGCCAGCAGCTTGGGGTCAGGGGATGGAAGCACTGAAGCTTTCTTT
CASSLGSGDGSTEAFF
>TRBV5-1|TRBJ2-1|13|once|-
TGCGCCAGCACCTTAAATGTTCGCGGTGAGCAGTTCTTC
CASTLNVRGEQFF
>TRBV18|TRBJ1-2|14|-|-
TGTGCCAGCTCGCGACAGGAGTCTAACTATGGCTACACCTTC
CASSRQESNYGYTF
>TRBV11-1|TRBJ2-3|16|-|TRBD2
TGTGCCAGCAGCCATGGTGGGGCGGGAGGTAGGAATACGCAGTATTTT
CASSHGGAGGRNTQYF
>TRBV19|TRBJ1-5|15|-|TRBD1
TGTGCCAGTAGTCTCCGGGACAGTAGCAATCAGCCCCAGCATTTT
CASSLRDSSNQPQHF
>TRBV4-1|TRBJ2-4|14|-|-
TGTGCCAGCAGCCAAGATCCCCAACCAGACATTCAGTACTTC
CASSQDPQPDIQYF
>TRBV5-1|TRBJ2-7|14|-|-
TGCGCCAGCAGCTTGACAGGAGACTCCTACGAGCAGTACTTC
CASSLTGDSYEQYF
>TRBV7-9|TRBJ2-1|16|-|TRBD2
TGTGCCAGCAGCTTCCTCCTATCTAGCGGAACCAATGAGCAGTTCTTC
CASSFLLSSGTNEQFF
>TRBV5-1|TRBJ2-6|16|-|-
TGCGCCAGCAGCTCCACAGGGTCTTCTGGGGCCAACGTCCTGACTTTC
CASSSTGSSGANVLTF
>TRBV2|TRBJ1-4|14|few|TRBD1
TGTGCCAGCATTGTTGACAGGGGAGACGAAAAACTGTTTTTT
CASIVDRGDEKLFF
>TRBV5-4|TRBJ2-7|15|once|TRBD1
TGTGCCAGCAGCTTGGGGCTCAGGGGGCTGGACGAGCAGTACTTC
CASSLGLRGLDEQYF
>TRBV9|TRBJ2-1|14|-|-
TGTGCCAGCGATGGGTGGGGCTTATGTTATGAGCAGTTCTTC
CASDGWGLCYEQFF
>TRBV12-5|TRBJ2-5|17|-|TRBD2
TGTGCTAGTGGTTCGGGACTAGCGGGAGTCGGTAGGGAGACCCAGTACTTC
CASGSGLAGVGRETQYF
>TRBV30|TRBJ2-7|13|-|-
TGTGCCTGGAGTAACGGGTTCGGGTACGAGCAGTACTTC
CAWSNGFGYEQYF
>TRBV25-1|TRBJ2-7|13|-|-
TGTGCCAGCAGTGATAATACAGCCTACGAGCAGTACTTC
CASSDNTAYEQYF
>TRBV7-9|TRBJ2-1|12|-|-
TGTGCCAGCAGCTCACCTAGGAATGAGCAGTTCTTC
CASSSPRNEQFF
>TRBV5-1|TRBJ1-1|14|-|-
TGCGCCAGCAGCTTTGGGGGACTGGGCACTGAAGCTTTCTTT
CASSFGGLGTEAFF
>TRBV2|TRBJ2-1|15|-|TRBD1
TGTGCCAGCAAGCCCGGGACAGGCCCCTACAATGAGCAGTTCTTC
CASKPGTGPYNEQFF
>TRBV27|TRBJ2-7|16|-|-
TGTGCCAGCAGCCGGGCAGGAGGGGGGGTCTCCTACGAGCAGTACTTC
CASSRAGGGVSYEQYF
>TRBV6-1|TRBJ2-3|15|-|TRBD2
TGTGCCAGCAGTGGCCACCCGGGGGGTGCAGATACGCAGTATTTT
CASSGHPGGADTQYF
>TRBV7-9|TRBJ2-1|14|-|TRBD1
TGTGCCAGCAGCTCTACAGGGACAGACGGTGAGCAGTTCTTC
CASSSTGTDGEQFF
>TRBV2|TRBJ1-5|18|few|TRBD1
TGTGCCAGCAGCTTATGGGGGCATGGAGGGGGCGCAGGTCAGCCCCAGCATTTT
CASSLWGHGGGAGQPQHF
>TRBV11-2|TRBJ1-2|14|-|TRBD1
TGTGCCAGCAGCTTTCTCGGACAGGTCTGCGGCTACACCTTC
CASSFLGQVCGYTF
>TRBV9|TRBJ2-7|16|-|-
TGTGCCAGCAGCGTGGGGGCTACAGGGCGTTCCTACGAGCAGTACTTC
CASSVGATGRSYEQYF
>TRBV11-3|TRBJ1-2|14|-|-
TGTGCCAGCAGCTTAGAATCTGAGAACTATGGCTACACCTTC
CASSLESENYGYTF
>TRBV27|TRBJ2-7|16|-|-
TGTGCCAGCAGTCGGCAGGCGGGGACAGATTACTACGAGCAGTACTTC
CASSRQAGTDYYEQYF
>TRBV6-5|TRBJ1-1|11|-|-
TGTGCCAGCAATTCCTACACTGAAGCTTTCTTT
CASNSYTEAFF
>TRBV6-5|TRBJ1-3|15|-|-
TGTGCCAGCAGCCTTAGTGAATATACTGGAAACACCATATATTTT
CASSLSEYTGNTIYF
>TRBV5-1|TRBJ1-3|15|-|TRBD1
TGCGCCAGCAGCTTGGGGACAGGAGCTGGAAACACCATATATTTT
CASSLGTGAGNTIYF
>TRBV4-1|TRBJ1-4|17|-|-
TGCGCCAGCAGCCCCGCCCTCGTGACAGGCCTGGAGGAAAAACTGTTTTTT
CASSPALVTGLEEKLFF
>TRBV6-6|TRBJ2-3|16|-|TRBD1
TGTGCCAGCAGTGCTACAAGGACAGGGGGCACAGATACGCAGTATTTT
CASSATRTGGTDTQYF
>TRBV6-1|TRBJ2-7|15|-|TRBD2
TGTGCCAGCAGTGAACTGTCTAGCGGGTCCTACGAGCAGTACTTC
CASSELSSGSYEQYF
>TRBV29-1|TRBJ1-1|10|-|-
TGCAGCGTCGCAGGCGCTGAAGCTTTCTTT
CSVAGAEAFF
>TRBV5-1|TRBJ2-1|15|-|-
TGCGCCAGCAGCTTTTCGGGACACCTCACCAATGAGCAGTTCTTC
CASSFSGHLTNEQFF
>TRBV5-1|TRBJ2-1|12|-|-
TGCGCCAGCAGCTCAGAAAAAGCGGAGCAGTTCTTC
CASSSEKAEQFF
>TRBV7-6|TRBJ2-1|16|-|TRBD2
TGTGCCAGCAGCCCCGCCTATGCGGGAGAATATAATGAGCAGTTCTTC
CASSPAYAGEYNEQFF
>TRBV11-2|TRBJ1-2|15|-|-
TGTGCCAGCAGCTTGGTGCCCTATTCTAACTATGGCTACACCTTC
CASSLVPYSNYGYTF
>TRBV25-1|TRBJ2-4|12|-|-
TGTGCCAGCCGGGACACGAAAAACATTCAGTACTTC
CASRDTKNIQYF